The source of this T cell receptor beta chain is a study of yellow fever vaccine responses in identical twins. Germline-derived CDR1 and CDR2 are SNHLY and FYNNEI. The CDR3 is 14 residues long. The germline V and J ends were trimmed by 5 bases and 2 bases, with 13 bases remaining between them. TCRdb used MiXCR to reprocess the RT-PCR reads, holding one entry per CDR3 protein. The sample gives roughly 2,000 distinct CDR3 sequences, about 30% of which show up once; roughly 6.2% is in the top ten. A few counts support this clonotype. The chain joins TRBV2 to TRBJ2-7; TRBD1 might be the D (5 bases). The input for sequencing was T cells from blood (PBMCs), unsorted or a sorted subset (not recorded which), taken before or after yellow fever vaccination (not recorded which). The sequence was collected from a woman younger than 35 who received the yellow fever vaccine. In DNA, the CDR3 is TGTGCCAGCAGTCTACTCAAAGGGGCCTACGAGCAGTACTTC. It encodes CASSLLKGAYEQYF.